This TCR beta chain originates from a study of OX40 agonist ivuxolimab in advanced cancers. Study-level background: The study gave patients intravenous ivuxolimab at 0.01 to 10 mg/kg every 2 weeks. General study results and limits: People who partly responded at 0.1-3.0 mg/kg had some of the least clonal expansion seen.

The CDR3 extends over 15 amino acids. V was trimmed by 6 bases and J by 4 bases, leaving 18 bases between them. Germline CDR1 is SGHRS and CDR2 is YFSETQ. The table lists this clone with a count of one. No antigen is known for it. Assay: immunoSEQ multiplex PCR; the TCRdb copy retains only in-frame clones and omits some. The sample contains approximately 100,000 clones, 85% to 90% of which appear only once. The investigators sampled blood at baseline, at cycle 4 day 1, and at cycle 7 day 1. This receptor was taken from an adult with an advanced solid tumor such as melanoma, head and neck, liver or kidney cancer. The chain has TRBV5-1 and TRBJ2-3; D perhaps matches TRBD1 (6 bases). The input for sequencing was CD4+ or CD8+ T cells sorted from blood, taken in a trial of the OX40 agonist ivuxolimab. The CDR3 protein is CASTRTAGDPDTQYF. The CDR3 DNA follows: TGCGCCAGCACCCGGACAGCAGGGGACCCAGATACGCAGTATTTT. The complete variable domain, with remaining parts taken from reference TRBV5-1 and TRBJ2-3, reads KAGVTQTPRYLIKTRGQQVTLSCSPISGHRSVSWYQQTPGQGLQFLFEYFSETQRNKGNFPGRFSGRQFSNSRSEMNVSTLELGDSALYLCASTRTAGDPDTQYFGPGTRLTVL.